These 8 T cell receptor beta chains were all obtained from the same sample, sequenced in a study of cytomegalovirus exposure and HLA in healthy donors. This PCR relied on a set of 60 Vbeta primers and 13 Jbeta primers. Profiled with immunoSEQ multiplex PCR; TCRdb holds only in-frame clones, not every one. The sample totals tens of thousands of clones; its top ten clones hold more than 0.95%. Material: PBMCs. Source of these receptors: a woman aged 35 to 49 in good health and CMV-seronegative.

This rearrangement joins TRBV5-1 to TRBJ1-4; D not resolved. The length of the CDR3 is 14 residues. V was cut by 5 bases and J by 4 bases, with 12 bases left in between. CDR1 is SGHRS, CDR2 YFSETQ, per germline. The DNA of the CDR3 is TGCGCCAGCAGTCGGACGGGATTTAATGAAAAACTGTTTTTT. Amino acid sequence: CASSRTGFNEKLFF.

The chain links TRBV9 to TRBJ2-1; D perhaps matches TRBD2 (7 bases). CDR1 is SGDLS, CDR2 YYNGEE, per germline. The CDR3 extends over 15 amino acids. With 3 bases removed from V and 7 bases from J, the gap between germline ends came to 17 bases. The CDR3 nucleotides are TGTGCCAGCAGCGCACAGGGAGGGGTAGGGAATGAGCAGTTCTTC. It yields the protein CASSAQGGVGNEQFF.

This rearrangement joins TRBV5-1 to TRBJ2-1; 10 nucleotides line up with TRBD2. V dropped 0 bases and J dropped 7; count of bases not matched to a gene: 7. The CDR3 sequence is 16 residues long. Germline CDR1 and CDR2: SGHRS and YFSETQ. CDR3 DNA sequence: TGCGCCAGCAGCTTGGCACTAGCGGGATCATTAAATGAGCAGTTCTTC. As protein: CASSLALAGSLNEQFF.

The genes are TRBV5-1 and TRBJ2-7; the match to TRBD2 covers 9 bases. After removal of 3 bases from V and 6 bases from J, the junction contained 7 bases not matched to a gene. Germline V CDR1 and CDR2: SGHRS, YFSETQ. This CDR3 region has 14 residues. CDR3 amino acids: CASSWTTSGGEQYF. The CDR3 DNA reads TGCGCCAGCAGCTGGACGACTAGCGGAGGCGAGCAGTACTTC.

This chain's CDR3 is CASGLGPGNTIYF. DNA of the CDR3: TGCGCCAGCGGCCTGGGGCCGGGAAACACCATATATTTT. This chain links TRBV5-1 with TRBJ1-3; D perhaps matches TRBD1 (5 bases). CDR1 and CDR2 (germline): SGHRS, YFSETQ. The CDR3 is made up of 13 amino acids. Trimming shortened V by 7 bases and J by 4 bases, and 12 bases separated the two germline ends.

The chain is built from TRBV6-5 and TRBJ1-1; tentative D call: TRBD1 (5 bases). The germline V gene has CDR1 MNHEY and CDR2 SVGAGI. The CDR3 has 14 residues. V lost 8 bases, J lost 1 base, and 14 bases lay in between. In nucleotides, the CDR3 is TGTGCCAGCCTGATGGGGCTGGGGAACACTGAAGCTTTCTTT. It yields the protein CASLMGLGNTEAFF.

The CDR3 nucleotides are TGCGCCAGCAGCTTGGGAGCGGGAGCTAGCTACGAGCAGTACTTC. The encoded protein is CASSLGAGASYEQYF. This chain links TRBV5-1 with TRBJ2-7, with 8 bases aligning to TRBD2. Losses at the gene ends were 0 bases for V and 3 bases for J; bases not matched to a gene: 5. Germline loops: CDR1 SGHRS, CDR2 YFSETQ. This CDR3 region has 15 residues.

The chain combines TRBV28 with TRBJ2-2; 7 nucleotides align to TRBD2. This CDR3 is built from 14 residues. Germline values: CDR1 MDHEN, CDR2 SYDVKM. The trim removed 3 bases at V and 9 bases at J, leaving 7 bases unmatched. The CDR3 loop reads CASSFQSGIRELFF. Here the CDR3 DNA reads TGTGCCAGCAGTTTCCAGAGCGGGATTAGGGAGCTGTTTTTT.